Below, 13 T cell receptor beta chains from the same sample are listed, as sequenced in a study of shared clonotypes between healthy human individuals. Generated by immunoSEQ multiplex PCR, the TCRdb table keeps only in-frame clones and is missing some. The sample lists about 2.4 million clones, 90% to 95% seen once, with roughly 0.39% in the top ten. Sequenced material: naive CD4+ T cells from PBMCs. Subset given: CD45RA+ positively selected. The receptor source for this set is a man aged 18 to 30 in good health. Some clones in this sample may be carry-over from other donors' samples.

This clone was recorded once. The chain carries TRBV2 and TRBJ2-4, with TRBD2 matching over 12 bases. The CDR3 totals 15 residues. Germline assignment: CDR1 SNHLY and CDR2 FYNNEI. J lost 9 bases, V lost 6 bases, and 9 bases had no gene match. The CDR3 is CASSPRGLAGSIQYF. In DNA, the CDR3 is TGTGCCAGCAGCCCCCGAGGACTAGCGGGAAGCATTCAGTACTTC.

This clone was counted only a few times. The chain combines TRBV10-1 with TRBJ1-5; D is undetermined. The CDR3 is 12 amino acids. Germline values: CDR1 WNHNN, CDR2 SYGVQD (reference sequence). Trimming removed 6 bases from V and 0 bases from J, with 3 bases in between. This chain's CDR3 is CASSNSNQPQHF. The CDR3 coding sequence is TGCGCCAGCAGCAATAGCAATCAGCCCCAGCATTTT.

This chain uses TRBV25-1 with TRBJ2-5; perhaps D is TRBD1 or TRBD2 (6 bases each). The CDR3 runs to 14 residues. Germline V gives CDR1 MGHDK, CDR2 SYGVNS. Trimming stripped 4 bases from V and 5 bases from J, with 14 bases between. CDR3 residues: CASSVGGRGETQYF. In DNA, the CDR3 is TGTGCCAGCAGTGTCGGGGGCAGGGGTGAGACCCAGTACTTC.

V is TRBV7-9 and J is TRBJ2-7; D assignment may be TRBD1 or TRBD2 (6 bases each). Per germline, CDR1 SEHNR and CDR2 FQNEAQ (reference sequence). With 5 bases removed from V and 3 bases from J, the gap between germline ends came to 17 bases. The CDR3 consists of 15 residues. DNA for the CDR3: TGTGCCAGCAGCCCACCGCTCGGGGGCGTCTACGAGCAGTACTTC. This sequence encodes CASSPPLGGVYEQYF.

The chain is built from TRBV7-8 and TRBJ2-5, with TRBD1 as a possible D gene (5 bases). The germline V gene has CDR1 SGHVS and CDR2 FQNEAQ. This CDR3 is 15 amino acids long. Deletions cut 0 bases from V and 6 bases from J, with 14 bases between. CDR3 residues: CASSLAGASGKTQYF. The CDR3 DNA reads TGTGCCAGCAGCTTAGCAGGGGCCAGTGGAAAGACCCAGTACTTC. Full variable domain (remainder filled in from reference TRBV7-8 and TRBJ2-5): GAGVSQSPRYKVAKRGQDVALRCDPISGHVSLFWYQQALGQGPEFLTYFQNEAQLDKSGLPSDRFFAERPEGSVSTLKIQRTQQEDSAVYLCASSLAGASGKTQYFGPGTRLLVL.

V usage is TRBV9 and J usage is TRBJ1-2, with TRBD1 matching 11 bases. The germline CDR1 and CDR2 sequences are SGDLS and YYNGEE. Trimming took 0 bases from V and 6 from J; bases not matched to a gene: 10. This CDR3 comprises 17 residues. This CDR3 is CASSVGWTGGKRNGYTF. CDR3 bases: TGTGCCAGCAGCGTAGGATGGACAGGGGGCAAAAGAAATGGCTACACCTTC.

On this clone itself: The same CDR3 also results from other DNA sequences found in this sample. This chain uses TRBV6-5 with TRBJ2-6; D remains ambiguous. In germline, CDR1 is MNHEY, CDR2 SVGAGI. CDR3 size: 16 residues. V was shortened by 0 bases and J by 0 bases, with 6 bases between the two germline ends. CDR3 DNA sequence: TGTGCCAGCAGTTACTCGATAGGCTCTGGGGCCAACGTCCTGACTTTC. It is translated as CASSYSIGSGANVLTF.

The J gene is TRBJ2-3, the V gene TRBV9, with D possibly being TRBD1 (6 bases). The CDR3 totals 16 residues. Germline V lookup: CDR1 SGDLS, CDR2 YYNGEE. Trimming took off 1 base at V and 2 bases at J, with 14 bases between the two ends. CDR3 DNA sequence: TGTGCCAGCAGCGTACACGTGGGGGCCCTCACAGATACGCAGTATTTT. Translating it yields CASSVHVGALTDTQYF.

This chain connects TRBV5-1 to TRBJ2-2; 7 nucleotides line up with TRBD1. This CDR3 comprises 14 residues. From germline, CDR1 is SGHRS and CDR2 YFSETQ. V shed 7 bases, J shed 4 bases, and the junction held 7 bases outside the gene matches. The CDR3, as DNA: TGCGCCAGCCGAGACAGGGTGAGCACCGGGGAGCTGTTTTTT. Translation: CASRDRVSTGELFF. The complete variable domain, with remaining parts taken from reference TRBV5-1 and TRBJ2-2, reads KAGVTQTPRYLIKTRGQQVTLSCSPISGHRSVSWYQQTPGQGLQFLFEYFSETQRNKGNFPGRFSGRQFSNSRSEMNVSTLELGDSALYLCASRDRVSTGELFFGEGSRLTVL.

The CDR3 loop is CASSANVLRARYNEQFF. DNA for the CDR3: TGTGCCAGCAGTGCCAATGTTCTGAGGGCACGATACAATGAGCAGTTCTTC. The chain recombines TRBV6-4 with TRBJ2-1; possibly TRBD2 for D (5 bases). Germline CDR1 reads MRHNA; CDR2 reads SNTAGT. The V and J ends lost 4 bases and 4 bases respectively, with 20 bases between them. The length of the CDR3 is 17 residues.

Written as DNA, the CDR3 is TGTGCCATCAGTGAGTCGAAGCGGGGGAGCACAGATACGCAGTATTTT. Translated: CAISESKRGSTDTQYF. The chain uses TRBV10-3 and TRBJ2-3, with TRBD2 matching 8 bases. CDR3 length: 16 amino acids. Germline V gene data show CDR1 as ENHRY and CDR2 as SYGVKD. V gave up 0 bases and J gave up 0 bases; unmatched junction bases: 2.

V is TRBV10-3 and J is TRBJ2-3; TRBD2 might be the D (5 bases). Trimming left V 3 bases short and J 5 bases short, with 12 bases between. The germline CDR1 and CDR2 sequences are ENHRY and SYGVKD. The CDR3 runs 14 residues. This chain's CDR3 is CAISDTAGGDTQYF. The CDR3 DNA reads as TGTGCCATCAGTGACACGGCGGGTGGAGATACGCAGTATTTT.

This clone was recorded only once. The chain recombines TRBV11-3 with TRBJ2-3, with 14 bases matching TRBD2. Germline CDR1 reads SGHNT; CDR2 reads YENEEA. J was trimmed by 4 bases and V by 5 bases; bases with no gene match: 11. The CDR3 sequence is 18 residues long. This CDR3 reads CASSHRTSGRSLADTQYF. DNA of the CDR3: TGTGCCAGCAGCCATCGGACTAGCGGGAGGAGTCTAGCAGATACGCAGTATTTT.